These 19 T cell receptor beta chains were sequenced from one sample in a study of blood T cell repertoires in COVID-19. Method: immunoSEQ multiplex PCR; TCRdb's copy keeps in-frame clones and lacks some. The sample records some 100,000 clones, 65% to 90% being singletons. Sample: PBMCs or T cells enriched from blood (not recorded which). These receptors were obtained from a woman in her forties or fifties who had recovered from COVID-19.

This chain links TRBV5-5 with TRBJ1-5; D remains ambiguous. V was pared by 0 bases and J by 3 bases, with 7 bases between. The CDR3 runs to 14 residues. Germline values: CDR1 SGHKS, CDR2 YYEKEE (reference sequence). CDR3 sequence (DNA): TGTGCCAGCAGCTTGGGACACTTCAATCAGCCCCAGCATTTT. It is translated as CASSLGHFNQPQHF.

This chain joins TRBV7-3 and TRBJ2-5, with 10 bases that match TRBD1. Trimming at V came to 5 bases and at J to 5 bases, leaving 8 bases not matched to a gene. CDR1 SGHTA and CDR2 FQGTGA come from the germline V gene. This CDR3 is built from 15 residues. CDR3 DNA sequence: TGTGCCAGCAGCCTATCCGGGACAGGGGACGAGACCCAGTACTTC. Translation gives CASSLSGTGDETQYF.

The V and J genes are TRBV6-5 and TRBJ2-7; 10 bases line up with TRBD1. CDR3 size: 13 residues. The ends lost 8 bases at V and 3 bases at J; junction bases unmatched: 4. CDR1 and CDR2 (germline): MNHEY, SVGAGI. CDR3 loop: CASDGDRGYEQYF. CDR3 sequence (DNA): TGTGCCAGCGATGGGGACAGGGGCTACGAGCAGTACTTC.

V gene TRBV19 combines with J gene TRBJ1-2; D is unresolved. Trimming cost V 5 bases and J 3 bases, with 16 bases left between them. Germline V CDR1 and CDR2: LNHDA, SQIVND (reference sequence). The CDR3 has 15 residues. The CDR3 DNA reads as TGTGCCAGTAGTGGTTGGACCGAAGCGGACTATGGCTACACCTTC. It translates to CASSGWTEADYGYTF.

Here the CDR3 DNA reads TGTGCCAGCAGCTCAACGAGCGGGTCCGCCCCCTACAATGAGCAGTTCTTC. This encodes CASSSTSGSAPYNEQFF. The J gene is TRBJ2-1, the V gene TRBV9; possible D gene TRBD2, 6 bases. This CDR3 contains 17 residues. Germline CDR1 reads SGDLS; CDR2 reads YYNGEE. Deletions cut 4 bases from V and 2 bases from J, with 19 bases between.

The chain couples TRBV29-1 to TRBJ2-7; 10 bases align to TRBD1. The CDR3 length is 13 residues. Unmatched junction bases numbered 3, after V lost 2 bases and J lost 5 bases. Germline values: CDR1 SQVTM, CDR2 ANQGSEA. CDR3 DNA: TGCAGCGTTGAACGGACAGGGGGGGACGAGCAGTACTTC. As protein: CSVERTGGDEQYF.

The chain joins TRBV3-1 (or the pseudogene TRBV3-2) to TRBJ2-7; D gene uncertain. The germline V and J ends were trimmed by 1 base and 6 bases, with 10 bases remaining between them. The V gene's germline CDR1 is LGHDT and CDR2 YNNKEL (reference sequence). The CDR3 runs to 13 residues. CDR3 nucleotides: TGTGCCAGCAGCCAAGTTAGTGAGTCCGAGCAGTACTTC. Residues: CASSQVSESEQYF.

This chain joins TRBV5-1 and TRBJ1-6; D remains unclear. V was trimmed by 0 bases and J by 7 bases, leaving 8 bases between them. Looked up from germline, CDR1 is SGHRS and CDR2 is YFSETQ. This CDR3 is built from 14 residues. This CDR3 is CASSLGAGNSPLHF. The CDR3 region has the DNA TGCGCCAGCAGCTTGGGGGCTGGGAATTCACCCCTCCACTTT.

The chain carries TRBV7-2 and TRBJ1-5, with D possibly TRBD1 on 5 matching bases. Germline V gene lookup returns CDR1 SGHTA and CDR2 FQGNSA. CDR3 size: 13 residues. With 3 bases removed from V and 6 bases from J, the gap between germline ends came to 9 bases. The CDR3: CASSLTGGQPQHF. In nucleotides, the CDR3 is TGTGCCAGCAGCTTGACCGGGGGTCAGCCCCAGCATTTT.

This chain links TRBV5-1 with TRBJ2-1; 8 nucleotides match TRBD1. V shed 2 bases and J 7 bases; nucleotides not matched to a gene: 14. In germline, CDR1 is SGHRS, CDR2 YFSETQ. This CDR3 is built from 17 residues. The CDR3 protein is CASSFPNSDHRGNEQFF. Here the CDR3 DNA reads TGCGCCAGCAGCTTCCCAAACTCGGACCACAGGGGGAATGAGCAGTTCTTC.

The chain links TRBV4-1 to TRBJ1-2; D perhaps matches TRBD1 (6 bases). The CDR3 runs 15 residues. Germline assignment: CDR1 MGHRA and CDR2 YSYEKL. V shed 0 bases and J shed 4 bases, with 12 bases lying between them. This CDR3 reads CASSQDLGASYGYTF. The CDR3 DNA follows: TGCGCCAGCAGCCAAGATCTGGGGGCGAGCTATGGCTACACCTTC.

V gene TRBV11-2 combines with J gene TRBJ1-3; the match to TRBD1 covers 9 bases. This CDR3 region has 14 residues. Germline CDR1 is SGHAT and CDR2 is FQNNGV. The J segment lost 0 bases and the V segment lost 8 bases, leaving 2 bases of the junction unmatched. CDR3 residues: CASQTGGSGNTIYF. The CDR3, as DNA: TGTGCCAGCCAGACAGGGGGCTCTGGAAACACCATATATTTT. Based on the CDR3 plus reference TRBV11-2 and TRBJ1-3, the full variable domain is EAGVAQSPRYKIIEKRQSVAFWCNPISGHATLYWYQQILGQGPKLLIQFQNNGVVDDSQLPKDRFSAERLKGVDSTLKIQPAKLEDSAVYLCASQTGGSGNTIYFGEGSWLTVV.

The chain combines TRBV5-1 with TRBJ2-3; 15 nucleotides align to TRBD2. The ends lost 4 bases at V and 3 bases at J; junction bases unmatched: 12. This CDR3 comprises 19 residues. Germline-derived CDR1 and CDR2 are SGHRS and YFSETQ. CDR3 in amino acids: CASSLWGLAGGALTDTQYF. The CDR3 DNA follows: TGCGCCAGCAGCCTGTGGGGACTAGCGGGGGGCGCCTTAACAGATACGCAGTATTTT.

This clone was detected ten times or more. This sequence joins TRBV2 and TRBJ1-1; D perhaps matches TRBD1 (6 bases). CDR1 and CDR2 (germline): SNHLY, FYNNEI. The V end lost 2 bases, the J end lost 0 bases, and 10 bases lay between the germline ends. CDR3 length: 15 amino acids. In DNA, the CDR3 is TGTGCCAGCAGTGAACGGGCAGGGGTGAACACTGAAGCTTTCTTT. As protein: CASSERAGVNTEAFF.

This clone was observed a single time. The V call is TRBV3-1 (or the pseudogene TRBV3-2), the J call TRBJ2-7; D is possibly TRBD2 (5 bases). The CDR3 is 15 amino acids. Germline loops: CDR1 LGHDT, CDR2 YNNKEL (reference sequence). The ends were cut back, 1 base at V and 1 base at J, with 11 bases in the middle. The CDR3 here is CASSQGRTLSYEQYF. As DNA, the CDR3 is TGTGCCAGCAGCCAAGGACGGACTCTTTCCTACGAGCAGTACTTC.

CDR3 sequence (DNA): TGTGCCAGCAGTTGGACAGGGGTTGGTGAAAAACTGTTTTTT. Protein product: CASSWTGVGEKLFF. The chain has TRBV27 and TRBJ1-4; 9 bases match TRBD1. Unmatched junction bases numbered 4, after V lost 4 bases and J lost 7 bases. The germline V gene has CDR1 MNHEY and CDR2 SMNVEV (reference sequence). The length of the CDR3 is 14 residues.

The chain recombines TRBV4-1 with TRBJ1-3, with 8 bases that match TRBD1. The length of the CDR3 is 16 residues. Per the germline V gene, CDR1 is MGHRA and CDR2 is YSYEKL. V lost 4 bases to trimming and J lost 4 bases; unmatched junction nucleotides: 9. CDR3 region: CASSPVGQAPGNTIYF. In DNA, the CDR3 is TGCGCCAGCAGCCCAGTGGGACAGGCTCCCGGAAACACCATATATTTT.

The chain employs TRBV5-1 and TRBJ2-1; 8 bases match TRBD2. The CDR3 is 15 amino acids. Per the germline V gene, CDR1 is SGHRS and CDR2 is YFSETQ. With V trimmed by 2 bases and J by 7 bases, 8 bases remained unmatched. This CDR3 reads CASSLDPGGGNEQFF. The CDR3 coding sequence is TGCGCCAGCAGCTTAGACCCCGGCGGGGGGAATGAGCAGTTCTTC.

For the CDR3, the DNA is TGTGCCAGCAGTCGGCGGGGGCTTGAAGCTTTCTTT. It encodes CASSRRGLEAFF. The rearrangement joins TRBV25-1 to TRBJ1-1, with a possible D match to TRBD1 (6 bases). The CDR3 consists of 12 residues. CDR1 and CDR2 (germline): MGHDK, SYGVNS. V lost 5 bases and J lost 7, with 11 bases in between. The full variable domain, with the rest looked up from reference TRBV25-1 and TRBJ1-1, is EADIYQTPRYLVIGTGKKITLECSQTMGHDKMYWYQQDPGMELHLIHYSYGVNSTEKGDLSSESTVSRIRTEHFPLTLESARPSHTSQYLCASSRRGLEAFFGQGTRLTVV.